One and the same sample provided the 10 T cell receptor beta chains below, sequenced in a study of PD-L1 blockade in urothelial cancer (dated by TCRdb to 2017 to 2019). The library was produced with the immunoSEQ multiplex PCR assay. TCRdb obtained this table from immuneACCESS and retained in-frame rearrangements with V and J assigned. These tables miss some clones; where compared with another copy, unresolved V genes account for less than half of the shortfall, and the remainder is unexplained. The table for this sample lists 50,000 or so clones; approximately 86% of them were counted only once. More than 9% of the sample belongs to the ten largest clones. The time point tag for this specimen amounts to: peripheral blood 6 weeks after treatment start. Here the sequenced sample was PBMCs, taken around atezolizumab (anti-PD-L1) treatment. These receptors were obtained from a man aged 55 to 69 with urothelial cancer.

The chain carries TRBV30 and TRBJ1-5; D unclear. This CDR3 is built from 15 residues. Deletions cut 2 bases from V and 3 bases from J, with 14 bases between. Germline V CDR1 and CDR2: GTSNPN, SVGIG (reference sequence). The CDR3 protein is CAWSFGDAFNQPQHF. CDR3 nucleotide sequence: TGTGCCTGGAGTTTCGGTGATGCGTTCAATCAGCCCCAGCATTTT.

The chain couples TRBV21-1 to TRBJ1-6. TRBV21-1 is reported as a pseudogene. The CDR3 consists of 20 residues. In nucleotides, the CDR3 is TGTGCCAGCAGCCCCCGTTTGGTGCTTACCGGGGTTTCGGGTAATTCACCCCTCCACTTT. It specifies CASSPRLVLTGVSGNSPLHF.

The chain links TRBV10-2 to TRBJ1-2, with a possible D match to TRBD1 (5 bases). Germline CDR1 is WSHSY and CDR2 is SAAADI. CDR3 size: 13 residues. V was clipped by 8 bases and J by 3 bases, with 13 bases between them. This CDR3 is CASAAGSDYGYTF. The CDR3 DNA reads as TGCGCCAGCGCGGCAGGGTCGGACTATGGCTACACCTTC.

This chain links TRBV7-9 with TRBJ2-5; D gene uncertain. V was shortened by 3 bases and J by 3 bases, with 20 bases between the two germline ends. The CDR3 runs 17 residues. Germline CDR1 SEHNR, CDR2 FQNEAQ (reference sequence). CDR3 amino acids: CASSFPFGGKRKETQYF. CDR3 coding DNA: TGTGCCAGCAGCTTCCCTTTTGGCGGTAAACGTAAAGAGACCCAGTACTTC.

This clone showed up just once. The chain has TRBV7-3 and TRBJ2-1, with 8 bases that match TRBD2. This CDR3 region has 13 residues. Germline CDR1 is SGHTA and CDR2 is FQGTGA. Trimming took 1 base from V and 10 from J; bases not matched to a gene: 3. The CDR3 DNA follows: TGTGCCAGCAGCTTAAATTCGGGGGGGGAGCAGTTCTTC. It translates to CASSLNSGGEQFF.

This clone was counted between two and nine times. The V and J genes are TRBV7-2 and TRBJ2-7, with TRBD1 as a possible D gene (6 bases). In germline, CDR1 is SGHTA, CDR2 FQGNSA. Trimming stripped 2 bases from V and 3 bases from J, with 17 bases between. The CDR3 covers 16 residues. The CDR3 loop reads CASSLHWGRGDYEQYF. CDR3 coding DNA: TGTGCCAGCAGCTTACACTGGGGCAGGGGAGACTACGAGCAGTACTTC.

Details on this clone: Because the CDR3's place on the DNA is in doubt, the DNA is left out and the CDR3 is given as listed by TCRdb. The V and J genes are TRBV7-2 and TRBJ1-5. The CDR3 is 14 residues long, counting both termini. From germline, CDR1 is SGHTA and CDR2 FQGNSA. This CDR3 is CASSLTFGNQPQHF.

The CDR3 spells CASSLEGRSGAFF. The CDR3, as DNA: TGTGCCAGCAGCTTAGAGGGCAGGAGCGGCGCTTTCTTT. V gene TRBV7-9 combines with J gene TRBJ1-1, with D uncertain. V lost 1 base and J 11 bases, leaving 14 bases between the germline ends. CDR1 is SEHNR, CDR2 FQNEAQ, per germline (reference sequence). CDR3 length equals 13 residues.

This clone was seen a handful of times. This chain uses TRBV29-1 with TRBJ1-2; 9 bases line up with TRBD1. Per germline, CDR1 SQVTM and CDR2 ANQGSEA. V lost 6 bases, J lost 4 bases, and 9 bases stayed unmatched. The CDR3 totals 14 residues. CDR3 coding DNA: TGCAGCGTCAGGACAGGGGTGAGGAGCTATGGCTACACCTTC. Protein sequence: CSVRTGVRSYGYTF.

This chain uses TRBV30 with TRBJ1-5, with D possibly matching TRBD1 (6 bases). From germline, CDR1 is GTSNPN and CDR2 SVGIG (reference sequence). Trimming pared 5 bases from V and 5 bases from J, leaving 10 bases between. This CDR3 has 12 amino acids. The CDR3: CAWGQIDQPQHF. DNA of the CDR3: TGTGCCTGGGGACAGATTGATCAGCCCCAGCATTTT.